This is a list of T cell receptor beta chains from one sample in a study of T cell responses to AZD1222 COVID-19 vaccine. TCRdb's table, derived via immunoSEQ multiplex PCR, lists solely in-frame clones and lacks some. The sample contains 80,000 or so clones, 92% of which appear only once. The input for sequencing was peripheral blood, taken 28 days after the second AZD1222 dose. Receptors were obtained from an adult who received the AZD1222 COVID-19 vaccine. Each CDR3 is given with its conserved first and last residue. The D gene is left open where the match is weak. Clone size appears in some rows only: once, few, many, or a class for an expanded clone.

clone size: NA
J gene: TRBJ2-3
D gene: NA
V gene: TRBV28
CDR3 protein: CASSPPRGSGTDTQYF
CDR3 DNA: TGTGCCAGCAGTCCCCCCCGAGGGTCCGGCACAGATACGCAGTATTTT

clone size: NA
J gene: TRBJ1-1
D gene: NA
V gene: TRBV5-1
CDR3 protein: CASSLGTDTEAFF
CDR3 DNA: TGCGCCAGCAGCTTAGGGACCGACACTGAAGCTTTCTTT

clone size: NA
J gene: TRBJ2-1
D gene: NA
V gene: TRBV3-1/TRBV3-2
CDR3 protein: CASSIGVIAGNEQFF
CDR3 DNA: TGTGCCAGCAGCATCGGGGTGATAGCTGGTAATGAGCAGTTCTTC

clone size: NA
J gene: TRBJ2-7
D gene: NA
V gene: TRBV11-2
CDR3 protein: CASSLDSGGYEQYF
CDR3 DNA: TGTGCCAGCAGCTTAGATTCCGGGGGCTACGAGCAGTACTTC

clone size: NA
J gene: TRBJ1-5
D gene: NA
V gene: TRBV27
CDR3 protein: CASSLKPITQGSNQPQHF
CDR3 DNA: TGTGCCAGCAGTCTAAAGCCGATCACCCAGGGAAGCAATCAGCCCCAGCATTTT

clone size: NA
J gene: TRBJ2-3
D gene: NA
V gene: TRBV5-4
CDR3 protein: CASSPKRAGRGDTQYF
CDR3 DNA: TGTGCCAGCAGCCCCAAAAGGGCGGGAAGGGGAGATACGCAGTATTTT

clone size: NA
J gene: TRBJ2-1
D gene: TRBD2
V gene: TRBV7-9
CDR3 protein: CASSFPKLAPRHNEQFF
CDR3 DNA: TGTGCCAGCAGCTTCCCCAAACTAGCGCCCAGGCACAATGAGCAGTTCTTC

clone size: NA
J gene: TRBJ1-1
D gene: NA
V gene: TRBV7-6
CDR3 protein: CASSPRSVGTEAFF
CDR3 DNA: TGTGCCAGCAGCCCCAGGTCAGTTGGCACTGAAGCTTTCTTT

clone size: NA
J gene: TRBJ2-3
D gene: TRBD1
V gene: TRBV6-5
CDR3 protein: CASSFSGQGGPDTQYF
CDR3 DNA: TGTGCCAGCAGTTTCTCGGGACAGGGGGGCCCAGATACGCAGTATTTT

clone size: NA
J gene: TRBJ2-5
D gene: NA
V gene: TRBV29-1
CDR3 protein: CSGGRGQETQYF
CDR3 DNA: TGCAGCGGTGGACGGGGCCAAGAGACCCAGTACTTC

clone size: NA
J gene: TRBJ1-1
D gene: TRBD1
V gene: TRBV5-1
CDR3 protein: CASSKDRGAEAFF
CDR3 DNA: TGCGCCAGCAGCAAGGACAGGGGGGCTGAAGCTTTCTTT

clone size: NA
J gene: TRBJ2-7
D gene: NA
V gene: TRBV9
CDR3 protein: CASSAGVSSYEQYF
CDR3 DNA: TGTGCCAGCAGCGCGGGGGTTAGCTCCTACGAGCAGTACTTC

clone size: NA
J gene: TRBJ2-3
D gene: TRBD2
V gene: TRBV9
CDR3 protein: CASSVEAGVPDTQYF
CDR3 DNA: TGTGCCAGCAGCGTAGAAGCGGGAGTGCCAGATACGCAGTATTTT

clone size: NA
J gene: TRBJ1-1
D gene: TRBD1
V gene: TRBV27
CDR3 protein: CASSTGTGGLWTEAFF
CDR3 DNA: TGTGCCAGCAGCACCGGGACAGGGGGCTTGTGGACTGAAGCTTTCTTT

clone size: NA
J gene: TRBJ2-7
D gene: TRBD1
V gene: TRBV12-5
CDR3 protein: CASGWGDRGTYEQYF
CDR3 DNA: TGTGCTAGTGGTTGGGGGGACAGGGGCACCTACGAGCAGTACTTC

clone size: NA
J gene: TRBJ1-6
D gene: NA
V gene: TRBV11-3
CDR3 protein: CASSSGTNSPLHF
CDR3 DNA: TGTGCCAGCAGCTCAGGGACCAATTCACCCCTCCACTTT

clone size: NA
J gene: TRBJ2-1
D gene: NA
V gene: TRBV19
CDR3 protein: CASTSGRTYNEQFF
CDR3 DNA: TGTGCCAGCACCAGTGGGAGGACCTACAATGAGCAGTTCTTC

clone size: NA
J gene: TRBJ1-2
D gene: NA
V gene: TRBV27
CDR3 protein: CASSAGGLPYGYTF
CDR3 DNA: TGTGCCAGCAGTGCGGGGGGGCTTCCGTATGGCTACACCTTC

clone size: once
J gene: TRBJ2-1
D gene: TRBD2
V gene: TRBV11-2
CDR3 protein: CASSFGLARRNEQFF
CDR3 DNA: TGTGCCAGCAGCTTTGGACTAGCCCGTAGGAATGAGCAGTTCTTC

clone size: NA
J gene: TRBJ2-3
D gene: NA
V gene: TRBV9
CDR3 protein: CASSVRPTGTQYF
CDR3 DNA: TGTGCCAGCAGCGTAAGGCCGACAGGTACGCAGTATTTT

clone size: NA
J gene: TRBJ1-5
D gene: NA
V gene: TRBV5-6
CDR3 protein: CASSTKGLQPQHF
CDR3 DNA: TGTGCCAGCAGCACAAAGGGGTTACAGCCCCAGCATTTT

clone size: NA
J gene: TRBJ1-1
D gene: NA
V gene: TRBV4-3
CDR3 protein: CASSQAGNTEAFF
CDR3 DNA: TGCGCCAGCAGCCAAGCCGGAAATACTGAAGCTTTCTTT

clone size: NA
J gene: TRBJ1-3
D gene: NA
V gene: TRBV20-1
CDR3 protein: CSASYSGSGNTIYF
CDR3 DNA: TGCAGTGCTAGTTACTCGGGCTCTGGAAACACCATATATTTT

clone size: NA
J gene: TRBJ2-1
D gene: TRBD2
V gene: TRBV5-4
CDR3 protein: CASTLAGVDEQFF
CDR3 DNA: TGTGCCAGCACCCTAGCGGGAGTAGATGAGCAGTTCTTC

clone size: NA
J gene: TRBJ1-1
D gene: NA
V gene: TRBV2
CDR3 protein: CASSEVGGGAEGTEAFF
CDR3 DNA: TGTGCCAGCAGTGAGGTCGGAGGGGGGGCGGAGGGCACTGAAGCTTTCTTT

clone size: NA
J gene: TRBJ1-2
D gene: NA
V gene: TRBV29-1
CDR3 protein: CSAPSRAGQGYTF
CDR3 DNA: TGCAGCGCCCCGAGTCGAGCAGGGCAAGGCTACACCTTC

clone size: NA
J gene: TRBJ1-2
D gene: NA
V gene: TRBV30
CDR3 protein: CAWSDGGPRYTF
CDR3 DNA: TGTGCCTGGAGTGACGGGGGGCCTCGCTACACCTTC

clone size: NA
J gene: TRBJ2-1
D gene: NA
V gene: TRBV27
CDR3 protein: CASSPTHGSSYNEQFF
CDR3 DNA: TGTGCCAGCAGTCCTACCCACGGGAGCTCCTACAATGAGCAGTTCTTC

clone size: NA
J gene: TRBJ1-3
D gene: NA
V gene: TRBV12-5
CDR3 protein: CASGGGDLVSGNTIYF
CDR3 DNA: TGTGCTAGTGGGGGGGGAGATCTCGTCTCTGGAAACACCATATATTTT

clone size: few
J gene: TRBJ2-7
D gene: NA
V gene: TRBV28
CDR3 protein: CASSLGRSYEQYF
CDR3 DNA: TGTGCCAGCAGTCTAGGAAGGAGCTACGAGCAGTACTTC

clone size: NA
J gene: TRBJ2-3
D gene: NA
V gene: TRBV7-8
CDR3 protein: CASSQVINPRAKDTQYF
CDR3 DNA: TGTGCCAGCAGCCAAGTCATAAACCCGAGGGCGAAAGATACGCAGTATTTT

clone size: NA
J gene: TRBJ1-1
D gene: NA
V gene: TRBV6-5
CDR3 protein: CASSSEGTTEAFF
CDR3 DNA: TGTGCCAGCAGTTCGGAAGGGACCACTGAAGCTTTCTTT

clone size: once
J gene: TRBJ2-7
D gene: TRBD2
V gene: TRBV11-2
CDR3 protein: CASSLGMTAGGPEQYF
CDR3 DNA: TGTGCCAGCAGCTTAGGCATGACAGCGGGAGGCCCCGAGCAGTACTTC

clone size: NA
J gene: TRBJ2-6
D gene: NA
V gene: TRBV28
CDR3 protein: CASRPYPPGKSSGANVLTF
CDR3 DNA: TGTGCCAGCAGACCGTACCCCCCCGGTAAGAGCTCTGGGGCCAACGTCCTGACTTTC

clone size: NA
J gene: TRBJ2-1
D gene: TRBD1
V gene: TRBV19
CDR3 protein: CASSMAGTGSGSYIFNEQFF
CDR3 DNA: TGTGCCAGTAGTATGGCTGGGACAGGGTCCGGGTCCTACATATTCAATGAGCAGTTCTTC

clone size: NA
J gene: TRBJ2-7
D gene: TRBD2
V gene: TRBV9
CDR3 protein: CASSPRTSGAYEQYF
CDR3 DNA: TGTGCCAGCAGCCCCCGGACTAGCGGGGCCTACGAGCAGTACTTC

clone size: NA
J gene: TRBJ2-2
D gene: TRBD2
V gene: TRBV11-3
CDR3 protein: CASSRLAGGPNTGELFF
CDR3 DNA: TGTGCCAGCAGCCGACTAGCGGGAGGGCCGAACACCGGGGAGCTGTTTTTT

clone size: NA
J gene: TRBJ1-2
D gene: NA
V gene: TRBV20-1
CDR3 protein: CSARDLYGYTF
CDR3 DNA: TGCAGTGCTAGAGATCTCTATGGCTACACCTTC

clone size: NA
J gene: TRBJ1-1
D gene: NA
V gene: TRBV4-1
CDR3 protein: CASSQERYLGTEAFF
CDR3 DNA: TGCGCCAGCAGCCAAGAAAGGTACTTAGGCACTGAAGCTTTCTTT

clone size: NA
J gene: TRBJ1-4
D gene: NA
V gene: TRBV28
CDR3 protein: CASSYSRGWTNEKLFF
CDR3 DNA: TGTGCCAGCAGCTACTCCCGGGGGTGGACGAATGAAAAACTGTTTTTT

clone size: NA
J gene: TRBJ1-2
D gene: TRBD1
V gene: TRBV3-1/TRBV3-2
CDR3 protein: CASSQVLGTGAGYTF
CDR3 DNA: TGTGCCAGCAGCCAAGTTCTGGGGACAGGGGCTGGCTACACCTTC

clone size: NA
J gene: TRBJ1-5
D gene: NA
V gene: TRBV27
CDR3 protein: CASSLFGGFNQPQHF
CDR3 DNA: TGTGCCAGCAGTTTATTCGGGGGCTTCAATCAGCCCCAGCATTTT

clone size: NA
J gene: TRBJ1-2
D gene: NA
V gene: TRBV6-4
CDR3 protein: CASSDAGSPNLHF
CDR3 DNA: TGTGCCAGCAGTGACGCGGGCAGCCCTAATCTTCACTTC

clone size: NA
J gene: TRBJ2-3
D gene: TRBD2
V gene: TRBV7-3
CDR3 protein: CASSPEGLAGRTQYF
CDR3 DNA: TGTGCCAGCAGCCCCGAAGGACTAGCGGGAAGGACGCAGTATTTT

clone size: NA
J gene: TRBJ2-1
D gene: TRBD2
V gene: TRBV11-2
CDR3 protein: CASLGISGSGMNEQFF
CDR3 DNA: TGTGCCAGCCTAGGGATCAGCGGGAGTGGAATGAATGAGCAGTTCTTC

clone size: NA
J gene: TRBJ1-3
D gene: NA
V gene: TRBV21-1
CDR3 protein: CASSKPRTRDGNTIYF
CDR3 DNA: TGTGCCAGCAGCAAACCCCGAACGAGGGATGGAAACACCATATATTTT

clone size: NA
J gene: TRBJ1-1
D gene: NA
V gene: TRBV19
CDR3 protein: CASMGPEETEAFF
CDR3 DNA: TGTGCCAGTATGGGTCCCGAGGAGACTGAAGCTTTCTTT

clone size: NA
J gene: TRBJ1-1
D gene: NA
V gene: TRBV30
CDR3 protein: CAWSDRSTEAFF
CDR3 DNA: TGTGCCTGGAGTGACCGTTCCACTGAAGCTTTCTTT

clone size: NA
J gene: TRBJ2-5
D gene: NA
V gene: TRBV29-1
CDR3 protein: CSVEERRKTQYF
CDR3 DNA: TGCAGCGTTGAAGAAAGACGGAAGACCCAGTACTTC

clone size: NA
J gene: TRBJ1-5
D gene: NA
V gene: TRBV21-1
CDR3 protein: CASSKRTTNQPQHF
CDR3 DNA: TGTGCCAGCAGCAAAAGGACCACCAATCAGCCCCAGCATTTT

clone size: NA
J gene: TRBJ2-7
D gene: NA
V gene: TRBV7-9
CDR3 protein: CASSFDRGHYEQYF
CDR3 DNA: TGTGCCAGCAGCTTCGACCGGGGGCACTACGAGCAGTACTTC

clone size: NA
J gene: TRBJ1-1
D gene: NA
V gene: TRBV27
CDR3 protein: CASSHEPPGDPFEGFF
CDR3 DNA: TGTGCCAGCAGCCACGAACCCCCAGGGGACCCTTTTGAGGGTTTCTTT

clone size: NA
J gene: TRBJ1-5
D gene: NA
V gene: TRBV3-1/TRBV3-2
CDR3 protein: CASSLESVGNQPQHF
CDR3 DNA: TGTGCCAGCAGCCTTGAGTCTGTGGGCAATCAGCCCCAGCATTTT

clone size: NA
J gene: TRBJ2-1
D gene: TRBD2
V gene: TRBV4-1
CDR3 protein: CASSQDVGGSLFF
CDR3 DNA: TGCGCCAGCAGCCAGGACGTAGGCGGGAGTTTGTTCTTC

clone size: NA
J gene: TRBJ1-3
D gene: NA
V gene: TRBV6-6
CDR3 protein: CASSSETESSGNTIYF
CDR3 DNA: TGTGCCAGCAGTTCCGAGACAGAGAGCTCTGGAAACACCATATATTTT